One TCR beta chain is described in this entry. As handled by the study authors: Amplification of reference gene primers provided the estimated nucleated cell counts. TCRdb keeps only in-frame clones here, not all; method: immunoSEQ multiplex PCR. D and trimming were read from the DNA, whereas the V and J calls and clone size are those reported in that table. The sample contains about 46,000 clones, more than 75% of which appear only once. Unmatched junction bases numbered 3, after V lost 2 bases and J lost 4 bases. Germline loops: CDR1 SGHRS, CDR2 YFSETQ. The CDR3 is 15 residues long. This sample was included in a study of blood T cell repertoires in COVID-19. The overall study: Whether acute or convalescent, the COVID-19 samples came from the United States, Italy and Spain. Sample material is recorded as cDNA or gDNA derived from T cells, B-cell-depleted T cells, or PBMCs.

The sequence derives from a man in his fifties with active COVID-19. V is TRBV5-1 and J is TRBJ2-2; 9 bases align to TRBD1. What was sequenced was peripheral blood. The CDR3 DNA reads as TGCGCCAGCAGCTTACAGGGGGCAGGCACCGGGGAGCTGTTTTTT. Protein sequence: CASSLQGAGTGELFF.